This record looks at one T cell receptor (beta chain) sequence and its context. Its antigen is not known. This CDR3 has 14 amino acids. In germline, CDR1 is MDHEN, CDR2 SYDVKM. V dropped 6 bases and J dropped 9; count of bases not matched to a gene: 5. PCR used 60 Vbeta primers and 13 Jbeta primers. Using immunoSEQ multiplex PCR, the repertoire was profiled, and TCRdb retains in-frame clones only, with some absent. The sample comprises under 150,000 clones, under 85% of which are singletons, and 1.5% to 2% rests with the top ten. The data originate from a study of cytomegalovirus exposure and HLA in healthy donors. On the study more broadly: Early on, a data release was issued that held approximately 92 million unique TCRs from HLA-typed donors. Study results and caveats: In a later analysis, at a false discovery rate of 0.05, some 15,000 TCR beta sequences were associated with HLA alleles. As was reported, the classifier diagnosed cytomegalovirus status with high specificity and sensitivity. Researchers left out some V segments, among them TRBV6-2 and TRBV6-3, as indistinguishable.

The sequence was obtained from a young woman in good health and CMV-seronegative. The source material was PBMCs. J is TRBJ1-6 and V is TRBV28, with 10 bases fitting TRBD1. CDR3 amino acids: CASRIGTGVSPLHF. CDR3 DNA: TGTGCCAGCAGAATCGGGACAGGGGTTTCACCCCTCCACTTT.